Below are 22 T cell receptor beta chains sequenced from a single sample in a study of T-cell reconstitution after alpha-beta-depleted transplantation in children. Library preparation (for TCRbeta) was performed with unique molecular identifiers. TCRdb recomputed calls from the PCR reads with MiXCR, one row per CDR3 protein. The sample consists of about 410,000 distinct CDR3 sequences, 20% of them appearing once. The starting material was PBMCs from the stem cell graft donor, obtained from the stem cell graft. These receptor sequences come from a human donor who donated a stem cell graft to a child with acute myeloid leukemia.

The sample holds a few counts of this clonotype. The genes are TRBV25-1 and TRBJ2-6; D not certain. Germline V gene sequence: CDR1 MGHDK, CDR2 SYGVNS. The CDR3 contains 16 residues. V lost 2 bases to trimming and J lost 2 bases, with 10 bases between them. The DNA of the CDR3 is TGTGCCAGCAGTGAAGGGCCAGCCCCTGGGGCCAACGTCCTGACTTTC. Its protein is CASSEGPAPGANVLTF.

This clonotype was detected many times. V is TRBV27 and J is TRBJ2-6; D is ambiguous. The CDR3 is 13 amino acids. V gave up 5 bases and J gave up 1 base, with 3 bases separating them. Germline assignment: CDR1 MNHEY and CDR2 SMNVEV (reference sequence). The CDR3 spells CASSVSGANVLTF. The CDR3 bases are TGTGCCAGCAGTGTGTCTGGGGCCAACGTCCTGACTTTC.

In its sample, this clonotype was seen a few times. V gene TRBV3-1 combines with J gene TRBJ2-1, with D maybe TRBD2 (5 bases). The V gene's germline CDR1 is LGHDT and CDR2 YNNKEL (reference sequence). The CDR3 extends over 15 amino acids. V was clipped by 2 bases and J by 8 bases, with 16 bases between them. The CDR3 DNA reads TGTGCCAGCAGCCAACCAACTAGTATGGTCGATGAGCAGTTCTTC. Its translation is CASSQPTSMVDEQFF.

This clonotype occurred many times. The J gene is TRBJ1-2, the V gene TRBV29-1; D remains ambiguous. The V gene lost 7 bases and the J gene lost 4 bases, with 16 bases spanning the gap. The length of the CDR3 is 13 residues. Germline V gives CDR1 SQVTM, CDR2 ANQGSEA. CDR3: CSGQTILGYGYTF. The CDR3 coding sequence is TGCAGCGGTCAAACAATTCTAGGCTATGGCTACACCTTC. Together with reference TRBV29-1 and TRBJ1-2, the CDR3 gives the full variable domain: SAVISQKPSRDICQRGTSLTIQCQVDSQVTMMFWYRQQPGQSLTLIATANQGSEATYESGFVIDKFPISRPNLTFSTLTVSNMSPEDSSIYLCSGQTILGYGYTFGSGTRLTVV.

This clonotype was counted only a few times. V usage is TRBV12-3 or TRBV12-4 and J usage is TRBJ2-1; D may be TRBD2 (6 bases). The CDR3 is 15 amino acids. Trimming left V 6 bases short and J 0 bases short, with 12 bases between. The CDR3 reads CASSRWRDSYNEQFF. CDR3 bases: TGTGCCAGCAGCCGATGGCGGGACTCCTACAATGAGCAGTTCTTC.

This sequence joins TRBV24-1 and TRBJ2-1, with 12 positions matching TRBD2. Germline trimming cut 3 bases from V and 8 bases from J; bases unmatched to any gene: 7. Germline values: CDR1 KGHDR, CDR2 SFDVKD. This CDR3 comprises 16 residues. The CDR3 nucleotides are TGTGCCACCAGTGATCCGGGACTAGCGGGTTTCTATGAGCAGTTCTTC. Amino acids: CATSDPGLAGFYEQFF.

This clonotype has a handful of counts. This rearrangement joins TRBV7-2 to TRBJ2-7; D is perhaps TRBD2 (7 bases). The CDR3 sequence is 14 residues long. Between the trimmed V and J ends, which lost 3 bases and 6 bases, there was a span of 15 bases. Germline CDR1 reads SGHTA; CDR2 reads FQGNSA. DNA of the CDR3: TGTGCCAGCAGCTTTGCCCAGGGGAGGGGCGAGCAGTACTTC. It translates to CASSFAQGRGEQYF.

This chain joins TRBV24-1 and TRBJ2-7; the match to TRBD1 covers 9 bases. The CDR3 covers 15 residues. With V trimmed by 6 bases and J by 4 bases, 9 bases remained unmatched. From germline, CDR1 is KGHDR and CDR2 SFDVKD. CDR3 bases: TGTGCCACCAGTCCCTCCGGGACAGGGAGATACGAGCAGTACTTC. This encodes CATSPSGTGRYEQYF.

The chain recombines TRBV5-1 with TRBJ2-2, with TRBD2 matching 13 bases. Germline assignment: CDR1 SGHRS and CDR2 YFSETQ. The CDR3 runs 18 residues. With V trimmed by 4 bases and J by 0 bases, 6 bases remained unmatched. The CDR3 is CASSSGLAGVPNTGELFF. The CDR3 DNA is TGCGCCAGCAGCAGCGGACTAGCGGGAGTGCCGAACACCGGGGAGCTGTTTTTT.

The rearrangement uses TRBV6-5 and TRBJ2-5; perhaps TRBD2 as D (7 bases). The CDR3 totals 15 residues. V shed 0 bases and J shed 4 bases, with 12 bases lying between them. Looked up from germline, CDR1 is MNHEY and CDR2 is SVGAGI. As DNA, the CDR3 is TGTGCCAGCAGTTACTCGGGGGGGCGCACAGAGACCCAGTACTTC. The encoded protein is CASSYSGGRTETQYF.

The rearrangement uses TRBV4-3 and TRBJ2-1; D might be TRBD2 (6 bases). Germline V lookup: CDR1 LGHNA, CDR2 YSLEER. There are 13 residues in the CDR3. Trimming removed 2 bases from V and 8 bases from J, with 10 bases in between. The chain's CDR3 is CASSQLAYYEQFF. The CDR3, as DNA: TGCGCCAGCAGCCAACTAGCGTACTATGAGCAGTTCTTC.

This clonotype was found a few times. The rearrangement uses TRBV2 and TRBJ2-3; D remains unclear. V lost 2 bases to trimming and J lost 4 bases, with 4 bases between them. Germline V lookup: CDR1 SNHLY, CDR2 FYNNEI. The CDR3 sequence is 12 residues long. The CDR3 nucleotides read TGTGCCAGCAGTGAACAGGCAGATACGCAGTATTTT. Its translation: CASSEQADTQYF.

This clonotype was picked up many times. The gene calls are TRBV29-1 and TRBJ2-7; D perhaps matches TRBD2 (6 bases). V lost 3 bases and J 4 bases, leaving 16 bases between the germline ends. This CDR3 region has 14 residues. The germline V gene encodes CDR1 SQVTM and CDR2 ANQGSEA. The CDR3 loop reads CSVDVGGEGYEQYF. For the CDR3, the DNA is TGCAGCGTTGATGTGGGGGGAGAGGGTTACGAGCAGTACTTC.

A few counts support this clonotype. V and J are TRBV20-1 and TRBJ2-1; 12 bases map to TRBD2. V lost 6 bases, J lost 4 bases, and 4 bases stayed unmatched. Per germline, CDR1 DFQATT and CDR2 SNEGSKA (reference sequence). The CDR3 contains 14 residues. Written as DNA, the CDR3 is TGCAGTGCCACCCTAGCGGGAGGGTACAATGAGCAGTTCTTC. This sequence encodes CSATLAGGYNEQFF.

The rearrangement uses TRBV30 and TRBJ2-7, with D perhaps matching TRBD1 (6 bases). Germline lookup yields CDR1 GTSNPN and CDR2 SVGIG (reference sequence). V was clipped by 3 bases and J by 2 bases, with 14 bases between them. The CDR3 loop spans 14 amino acids. The DNA of the CDR3 is TGTGCCTGGAGAACCGGCAAGGGGGCCTACGAGCAGTACTTC. Amino acids: CAWRTGKGAYEQYF.

This chain joins TRBV15 and TRBJ2-1; 15 nucleotides match TRBD2. The CDR3 extends over 18 amino acids. Germline assignment: CDR1 LNHNV and CDR2 YYDKDF (reference sequence). Germline trimming cut 1 base from V and 4 bases from J; bases unmatched to any gene: 5. The CDR3 DNA reads TGTGCCACCAGCAGAGTTGGGACTAGCGGGAGGTGGTACAATGAGCAGTTCTTC. Its translation: CATSRVGTSGRWYNEQFF.

The chain uses TRBV20-1 and TRBJ2-4; D is unclear. Germline values: CDR1 DFQATT, CDR2 SNEGSKA (reference sequence). This CDR3 has 10 amino acids. V was pared by 6 bases and J by 1 base, with 1 base between. CDR3 in DNA: TGCAGTGCGGCCAAAAACATTCAGTACTTC. The encoded protein is CSAAKNIQYF.

This clonotype has more than one count but fewer than ten. The chain carries TRBV15 and TRBJ2-7, with 11 bases identical to TRBD2. Germline V CDR1 and CDR2: LNHNV, YYDKDF (reference sequence). The CDR3 extends over 15 amino acids. The V and J ends lost 1 base and 7 bases, in that order; junction bases with no gene match: 6. DNA of the CDR3: TGTGCCACCAGCAGAGGACTAGCGGGGAATGGGGAGCAGTACTTC. Its translation is CATSRGLAGNGEQYF. Combining the CDR3 with reference TRBV15 and TRBJ2-7 gives the whole variable domain DAMVIQNPRYQVTQFGKPVTLSCSQTLNHNVMYWYQQKSSQAPKLLFHYYDKDFNNEADTPDNFQSRRPNTSFCFLDIRSPGLGDTAMYLCATSRGLAGNGEQYFGPGTRLTVT.

A few counts support this clonotype. DNA for the CDR3: TGTGCCAGCAGTTACGGGCAGGCCTATGGCTACACCTTC. Amino acids: CASSYGQAYGYTF. V and J are TRBV6-5 and TRBJ1-2, with D uncertain. V was shortened by 2 bases and J by 4 bases, with 8 bases between the two germline ends. The CDR3 runs to 13 residues. Germline CDR1 MNHEY, CDR2 SVGAGI.

This clonotype was seen ten or more times. The CDR3 DNA reads as TGTGCCAGCAGTCCCACTGGTGCGGGAAATCGGGAGCTGTTTTTT. It is translated as CASSPTGAGNRELFF. The chain employs TRBV12-3 or TRBV12-4 and TRBJ2-2, with D possibly TRBD2 on 6 matching bases. The CDR3 totals 15 residues. Trimming left V 5 bases short and J 9 bases short, with 19 bases between.

This clonotype was observed a handful of times. The chain recombines TRBV30 with TRBJ2-1; the match to TRBD1 covers 7 bases. Germline CDR1 is GTSNPN and CDR2 is SVGIG (reference sequence). With 3 bases clipped from V and 10 bases from J, the junction kept 9 bases outside the gene matches. CDR3 size: 13 residues. The CDR3 nucleotides read TGTGCCTGGAGCACAGGGGAACAGGGGGAGCAGTTCTTC. It yields the protein CAWSTGEQGEQFF.

In its sample, this clonotype was seen once. A much more abundant neighbour one base away suggests this may be a read error. The CDR3 nucleotides are TGTGCCAGCAGTATTATTAGACCAGCCCTCTCCTACAATGAGCAGTTCTTC. Translating it yields CASSIIRPALSYNEQFF. The V gene is TRBV5-8, the J gene TRBJ2-1; D is unclear. Germline-derived CDR1 and CDR2 are SGHTS and YDEGEE. Between the trimmed V and J ends, which lost 5 bases and 0 bases, there was a span of 18 bases. CDR3 length: 17 amino acids.